This TCR beta chain emerged from a study of blood T cell repertoires in COVID-19. All enrollees were about 18 to 89 years old and from 20 to 30 US areas. Among Cohort 3 donors, those recovered had two negative PCRs, clearance, or symptom resolution. The CDR3 is made up of 16 amino acids. In germline, CDR1 is LNHNV, CDR2 YYDKDF (reference sequence). V lost 0 bases, J lost 0 bases, and 9 bases lay in between. Original processing methods: Scientists estimated how many nucleated cells there were by amplifying reference gene primers. The assay was immunoSEQ multiplex PCR, and TCRdb's table has in-frame clones only and misses some. V and J calls plus clone size are reproduced from that table; the DNA served to infer D and trimming. The data contain a few hundred thousand clones, 87% of them singletons.

The origin of this receptor is a woman under 40 who had recovered from COVID-19. The sample was PBMCs or T cells enriched from blood (not recorded which). This chain joins TRBV15 and TRBJ2-4; D is unresolved. In DNA form, the CDR3 reads TGTGCCACCAGCAGAGATCCGCAGGCAGCCAAAAACATTCAGTACTTC. Residues: CATSRDPQAAKNIQYF.